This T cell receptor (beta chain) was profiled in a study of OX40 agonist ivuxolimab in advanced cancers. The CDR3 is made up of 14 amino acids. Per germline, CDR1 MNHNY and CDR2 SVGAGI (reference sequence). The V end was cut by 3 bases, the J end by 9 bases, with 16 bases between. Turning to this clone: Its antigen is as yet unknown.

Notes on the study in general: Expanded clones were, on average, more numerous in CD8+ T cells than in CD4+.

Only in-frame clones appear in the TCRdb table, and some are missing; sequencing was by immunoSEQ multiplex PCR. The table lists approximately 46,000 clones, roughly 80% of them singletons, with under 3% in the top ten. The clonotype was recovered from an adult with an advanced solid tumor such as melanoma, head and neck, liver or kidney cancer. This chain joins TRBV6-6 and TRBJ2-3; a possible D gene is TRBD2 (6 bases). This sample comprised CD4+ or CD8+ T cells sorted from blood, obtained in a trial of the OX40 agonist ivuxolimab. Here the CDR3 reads CASSYPAGLPTQYF. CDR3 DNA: TGTGCCAGCAGTTATCCGGCGGGACTGCCGACGCAGTATTTT.